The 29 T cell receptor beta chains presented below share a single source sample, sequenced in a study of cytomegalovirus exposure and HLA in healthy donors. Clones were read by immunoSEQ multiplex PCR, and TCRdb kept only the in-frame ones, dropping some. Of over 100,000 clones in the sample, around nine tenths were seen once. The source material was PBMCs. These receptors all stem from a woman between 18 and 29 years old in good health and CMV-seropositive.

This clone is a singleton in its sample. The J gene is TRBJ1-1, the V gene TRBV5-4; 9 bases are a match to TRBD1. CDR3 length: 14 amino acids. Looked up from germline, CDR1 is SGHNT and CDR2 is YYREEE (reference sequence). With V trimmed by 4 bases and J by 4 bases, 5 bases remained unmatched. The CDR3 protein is CASSQRDRATEAFF. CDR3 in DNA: TGTGCCAGCAGCCAGCGGGACAGGGCCACTGAAGCTTTCTTT.

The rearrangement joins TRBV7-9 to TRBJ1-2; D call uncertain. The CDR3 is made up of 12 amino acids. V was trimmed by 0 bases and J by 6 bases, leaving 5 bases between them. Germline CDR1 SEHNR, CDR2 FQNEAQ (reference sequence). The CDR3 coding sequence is TGTGCCAGCAGCTTAGCCACGGATGGCTACACCTTC. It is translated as CASSLATDGYTF.

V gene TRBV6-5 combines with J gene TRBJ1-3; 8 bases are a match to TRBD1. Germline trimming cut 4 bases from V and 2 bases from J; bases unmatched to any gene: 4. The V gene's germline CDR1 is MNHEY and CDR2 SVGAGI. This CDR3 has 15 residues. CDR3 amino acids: CASSSAGGPGNTIYF. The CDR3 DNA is TGTGCCAGCAGTTCCGCAGGGGGCCCTGGAAACACCATATATTTT.

CDR3 loop: CASSRDSDTQYF. CDR3 sequence (DNA): TGTGCCAGCAGCAGAGATTCAGATACGCAGTATTTT. The rearrangement links TRBV7-9 to TRBJ2-3; no definite D call. Trimming took 5 bases from V and 4 from J, leaving 7 bases between them. Germline CDR1 and CDR2: SEHNR and FQNEAQ (reference sequence). This CDR3 contains 12 residues.

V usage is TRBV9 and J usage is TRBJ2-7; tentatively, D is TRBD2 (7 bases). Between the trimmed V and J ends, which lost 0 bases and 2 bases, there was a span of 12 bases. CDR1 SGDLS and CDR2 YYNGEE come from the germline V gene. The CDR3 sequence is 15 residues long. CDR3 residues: CASSVGVGGPYEQYF. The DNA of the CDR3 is TGTGCCAGCAGCGTAGGAGTGGGGGGGCCCTACGAGCAGTACTTC.

For the CDR3, the DNA is TGTGCCAGCAGGGGACCCCTGGACAGGGGAGAAAAACTGTTTTTT. Amino acid sequence: CASRGPLDRGEKLFF. The chain links TRBV25-1 to TRBJ1-4; 9 bases map to TRBD1. This CDR3 is 15 amino acids long. Germline V CDR1 and CDR2: MGHDK, SYGVNS. With 6 bases clipped from V and 8 bases from J, the junction kept 10 bases outside the gene matches.

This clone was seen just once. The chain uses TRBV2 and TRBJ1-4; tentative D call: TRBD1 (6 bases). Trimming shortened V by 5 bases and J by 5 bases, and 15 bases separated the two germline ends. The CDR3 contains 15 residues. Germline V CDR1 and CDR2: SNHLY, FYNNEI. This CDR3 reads CASSFRRGLNEKLFF. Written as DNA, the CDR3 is TGTGCCAGCAGTTTCCGCAGGGGCCTAAATGAAAAACTGTTTTTT.

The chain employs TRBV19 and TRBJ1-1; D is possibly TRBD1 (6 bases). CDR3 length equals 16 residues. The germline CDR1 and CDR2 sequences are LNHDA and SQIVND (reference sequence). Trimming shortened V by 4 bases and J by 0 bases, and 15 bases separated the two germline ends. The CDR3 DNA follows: TGTGCCAGTAGTAATTTGCGTCGGACAGTGAACACTGAAGCTTTCTTT. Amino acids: CASSNLRRTVNTEAFF.

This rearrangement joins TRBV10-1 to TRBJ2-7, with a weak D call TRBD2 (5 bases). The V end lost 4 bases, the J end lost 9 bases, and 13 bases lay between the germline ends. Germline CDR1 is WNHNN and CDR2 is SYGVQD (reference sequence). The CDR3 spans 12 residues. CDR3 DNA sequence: TGCGCCAGCAGTGCGAGAGCGGAGCCGCAGTACTTC. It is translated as CASSARAEPQYF.

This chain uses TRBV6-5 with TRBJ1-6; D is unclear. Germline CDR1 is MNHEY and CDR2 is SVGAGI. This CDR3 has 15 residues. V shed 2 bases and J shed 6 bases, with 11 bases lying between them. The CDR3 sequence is CASSYRTAGNSPLHF. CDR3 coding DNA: TGTGCCAGCAGTTACAGGACTGCGGGTAATTCACCCCTCCACTTT.

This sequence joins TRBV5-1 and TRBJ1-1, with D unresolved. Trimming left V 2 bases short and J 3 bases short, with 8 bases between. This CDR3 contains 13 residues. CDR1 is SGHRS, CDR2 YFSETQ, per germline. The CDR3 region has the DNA TGCGCCAGCAGCTTCCGGGTTGACACTGAAGCTTTCTTT. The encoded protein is CASSFRVDTEAFF.

The CDR3 nucleotides read TGCGCCAGCAGCTCCCTAGGGGGTAACTATGGCTACACCTTC. This codes for CASSSLGGNYGYTF. The chain employs TRBV5-1 and TRBJ1-2; tentatively, D is TRBD1 (6 bases). V lost 3 bases to trimming and J lost 1 base, with 10 bases between them. The CDR3 has 14 amino acids. Germline V gives CDR1 SGHRS, CDR2 YFSETQ.

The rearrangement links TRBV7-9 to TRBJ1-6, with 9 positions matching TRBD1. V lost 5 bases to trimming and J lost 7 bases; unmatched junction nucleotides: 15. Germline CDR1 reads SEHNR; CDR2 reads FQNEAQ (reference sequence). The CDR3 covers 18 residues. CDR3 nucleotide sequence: TGTGCCAGCAGCCCCAGGACAGGGGCCGGTTCGGTCAATTCACCCCTCCACTTT. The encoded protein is CASSPRTGAGSVNSPLHF.

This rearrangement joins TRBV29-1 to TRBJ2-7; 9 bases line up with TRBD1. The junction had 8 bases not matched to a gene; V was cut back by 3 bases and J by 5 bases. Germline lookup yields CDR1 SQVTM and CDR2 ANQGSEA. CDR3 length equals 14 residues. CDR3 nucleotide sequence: TGCAGCGTTGAGGACGGGACAGGGAAGAACGAGCAGTACTTC. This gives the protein CSVEDGTGKNEQYF.

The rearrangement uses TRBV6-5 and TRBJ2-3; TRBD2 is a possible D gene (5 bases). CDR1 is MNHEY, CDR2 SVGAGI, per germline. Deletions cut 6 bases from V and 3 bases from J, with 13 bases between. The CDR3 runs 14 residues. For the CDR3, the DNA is TGTGCCAGCAGAGTGGGAGTAGGGACAGATACGCAGTATTTT. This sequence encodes CASRVGVGTDTQYF.

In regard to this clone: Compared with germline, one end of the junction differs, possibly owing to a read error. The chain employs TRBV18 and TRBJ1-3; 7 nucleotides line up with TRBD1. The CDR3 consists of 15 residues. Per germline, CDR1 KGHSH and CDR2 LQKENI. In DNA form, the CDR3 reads TGTGCCAGCTCAGCACCGGGACAGCTCGGAAACACCATATATTTT. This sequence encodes CASSAPGQLGNTIYF.

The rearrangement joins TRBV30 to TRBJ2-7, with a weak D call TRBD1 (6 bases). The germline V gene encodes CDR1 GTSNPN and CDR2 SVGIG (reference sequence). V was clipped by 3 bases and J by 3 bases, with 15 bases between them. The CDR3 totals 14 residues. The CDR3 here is CAWSPQGPNYEQYF. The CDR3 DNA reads TGTGCCTGGAGCCCACAGGGACCTAACTACGAGCAGTACTTC.

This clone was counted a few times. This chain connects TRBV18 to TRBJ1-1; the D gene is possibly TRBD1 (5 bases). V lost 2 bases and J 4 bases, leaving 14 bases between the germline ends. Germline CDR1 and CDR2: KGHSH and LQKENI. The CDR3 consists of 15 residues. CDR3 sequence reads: CASSPALQAPTEAFF. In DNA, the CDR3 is TGTGCCAGCTCACCAGCATTACAGGCACCCACTGAAGCTTTCTTT.

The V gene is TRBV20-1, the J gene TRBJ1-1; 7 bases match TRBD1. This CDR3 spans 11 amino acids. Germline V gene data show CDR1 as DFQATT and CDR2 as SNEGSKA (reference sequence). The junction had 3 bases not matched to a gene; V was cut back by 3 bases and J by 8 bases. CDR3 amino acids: CSASGGGEAFF. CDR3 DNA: TGCAGTGCTAGTGGAGGGGGCGAAGCTTTCTTT.

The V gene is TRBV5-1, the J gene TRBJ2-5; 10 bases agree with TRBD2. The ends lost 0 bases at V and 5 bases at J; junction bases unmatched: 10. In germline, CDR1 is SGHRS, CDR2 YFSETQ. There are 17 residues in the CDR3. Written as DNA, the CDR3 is TGCGCCAGCAGCTTGGAACTTATACTAGCGGGATCGGAGACCCAGTACTTC. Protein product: CASSLELILAGSETQYF.

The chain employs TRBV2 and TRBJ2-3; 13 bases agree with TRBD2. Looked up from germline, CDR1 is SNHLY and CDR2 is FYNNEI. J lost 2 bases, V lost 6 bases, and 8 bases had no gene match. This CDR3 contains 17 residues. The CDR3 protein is CASSGRGLAGPTDTQYF. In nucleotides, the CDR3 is TGTGCCAGCAGCGGCCGGGGACTAGCGGGACCCACAGATACGCAGTATTTT.

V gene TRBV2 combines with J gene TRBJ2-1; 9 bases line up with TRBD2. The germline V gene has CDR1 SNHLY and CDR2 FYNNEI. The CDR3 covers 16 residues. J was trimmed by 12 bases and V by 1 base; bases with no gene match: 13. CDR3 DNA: TGTGCCAGCAGTGAAGTCGGCGGGGGGGCCCCCGTCGGGCAGTTCTTC. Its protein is CASSEVGGGAPVGQFF.

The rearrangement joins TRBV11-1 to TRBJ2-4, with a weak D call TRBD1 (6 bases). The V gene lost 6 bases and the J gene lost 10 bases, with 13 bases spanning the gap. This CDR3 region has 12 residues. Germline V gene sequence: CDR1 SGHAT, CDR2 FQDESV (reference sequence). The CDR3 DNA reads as TGTGCCAGCAGTGCGGACAGACCAATTCAGTACTTC. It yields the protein CASSADRPIQYF.

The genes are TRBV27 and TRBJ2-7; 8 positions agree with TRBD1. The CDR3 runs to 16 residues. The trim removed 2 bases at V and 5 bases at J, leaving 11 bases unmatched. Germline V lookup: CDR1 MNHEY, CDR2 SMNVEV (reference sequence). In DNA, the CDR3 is TGTGCCAGCAGTTTAGGACTCCCGCAGGGGGCAAACGAGCAGTACTTC. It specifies CASSLGLPQGANEQYF.

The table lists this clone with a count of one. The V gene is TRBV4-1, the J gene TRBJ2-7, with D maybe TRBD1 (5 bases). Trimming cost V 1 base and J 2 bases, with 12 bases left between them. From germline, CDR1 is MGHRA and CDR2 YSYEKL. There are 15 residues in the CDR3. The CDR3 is CASSQGGVRAYEQYF. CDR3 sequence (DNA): TGCGCCAGCAGCCAAGGTGGGGTCAGGGCCTACGAGCAGTACTTC.

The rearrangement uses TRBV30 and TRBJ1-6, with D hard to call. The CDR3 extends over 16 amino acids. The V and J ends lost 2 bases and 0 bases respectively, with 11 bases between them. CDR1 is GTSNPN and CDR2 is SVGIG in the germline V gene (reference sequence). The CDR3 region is CAWSSLGYSYNSPLHF. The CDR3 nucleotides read TGTGCCTGGAGTTCCCTAGGTTACTCCTATAATTCACCCCTCCACTTT.

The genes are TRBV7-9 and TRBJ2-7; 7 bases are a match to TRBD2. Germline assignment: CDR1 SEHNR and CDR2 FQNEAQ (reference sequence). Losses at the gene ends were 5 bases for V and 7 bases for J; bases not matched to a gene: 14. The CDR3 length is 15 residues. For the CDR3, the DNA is TGTGCCAGCAGCCCAAAGGGACTAAGGGAAGGAGAGCAGTACTTC. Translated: CASSPKGLREGEQYF.

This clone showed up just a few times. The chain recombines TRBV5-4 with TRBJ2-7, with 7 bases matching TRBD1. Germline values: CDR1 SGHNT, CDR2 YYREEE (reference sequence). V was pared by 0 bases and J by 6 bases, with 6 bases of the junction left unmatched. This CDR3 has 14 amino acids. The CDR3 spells CASSLGTGRSEQYF. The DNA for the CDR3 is TGTGCCAGCAGCTTGGGGACAGGCAGGAGCGAGCAGTACTTC.

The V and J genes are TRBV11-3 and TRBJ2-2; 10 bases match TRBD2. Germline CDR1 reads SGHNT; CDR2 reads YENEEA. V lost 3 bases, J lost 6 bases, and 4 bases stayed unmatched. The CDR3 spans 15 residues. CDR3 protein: CASSFSGRPAGELFF. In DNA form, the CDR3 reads TGTGCCAGCAGCTTTAGCGGGAGGCCCGCCGGGGAGCTGTTTTTT.